This record concerns one T cell receptor beta chain sequence. Sequencing was performed with immunoSEQ multiplex PCR; in TCRdb, only in-frame clones are kept and a portion is missing. The profile shows approximately 40,000 clones, around 90% of them singletons. The CDR3 contains 16 residues. CDR1 is SEHNR and CDR2 is FQNEAQ in the germline V gene (reference sequence). V shed 1 base, J shed 0 bases, and the junction held 3 bases outside the gene matches. The data derive from a study of blood T cell repertoires in COVID-19. The TCR sequence derives from a woman of 80 years or more in a cohort sampled during active or convalescent COVID-19. The chain uses TRBV7-9 and TRBJ2-1; 7 nucleotides agree with TRBD2. Sequenced: peripheral blood. DNA for the CDR3: TGTGCCAGCAGCTTAGTTAGACTAGCCTCCTACAATGAGCAGTTCTTC. Its protein is CASSLVRLASYNEQFF. Full variable domain (rest looked up from reference TRBV7-9 and TRBJ2-1): DTGVSQNPRHKITKRGQNVTFRCDPISEHNRLYWYRQTLGQGPEFLTYFQNEAQLEKSRLLSDRFSAERPKGSFSTLEIQRTEQGDSAMYLCASSLVRLASYNEQFFGPGTRLTVL.